The rows below give T cell receptor beta chains drawn from one sample of a study of human CD8 memory T cell subsets. Each CDR3 protein gets one entry in TCRdb, which reprocessed the 5' RACE reads and gives no DNA. The sample holds 7,000 or so distinct CDR3 sequences. Sequences were obtained from CD8+ stem-like memory T cells (TSCM and TCM) sorted from PBMCs. The receptor source for this set is a human donor in good health. Both conserved end residues are part of each CDR3. Clone size, where shown, is once, few, many, or a class for clones that have expanded.

>TRBJ2-1|-|TRBV25-1
CASSGLTSLGEQFF
>TRBJ2-3|-|TRBV7-2
CASSLITGGKDTQYF
>TRBJ2-7|-|TRBV30
CAWSVDNYEQYF
>TRBJ2-3|-|TRBV18
CASSPSPDTQYF
>TRBJ1-5|-|TRBV7-8
CASSPRVNQPQHF
>TRBJ1-5|-|TRBV7-8
CASSFGTVNQPQHF
>TRBJ2-2|-|TRBV7-8
CASSPEGEATGELFF
>TRBJ2-7|-|TRBV20-1
CSATIEVGHEQYF
>TRBJ2-7|-|TRBV20-1
CSASGRLAGRSGYEQYF
>TRBJ2-5|medium-sized|TRBV24-1
CATSDVRTRETQYF
>TRBJ2-3|-|TRBV5-8
CASWGQGSTDTQYF
>TRBJ2-7|-|TRBV11-2
CASSRWTYEQYF
>TRBJ2-7|-|TRBV27
CATSGTGAYEQYF
>TRBJ2-5|-|TRBV25-1
CASSDEETQYF
>TRBJ2-1|-|TRBV27
CASSSTLSSYNEQFF
>TRBJ2-7|-|TRBV10-3
CAIGTDDRYEQYF
>TRBJ2-4|-|TRBV19
CASSIVGGDIQYF
>TRBJ2-7|-|TRBV28
CASLAASYEQYF
>TRBJ2-7|medium-sized|TRBV29-1
CSVEDPGLPGEQYF
>TRBJ2-4|-|TRBV6-4
CASSRDRSLRAKNIQYF
>TRBJ2-7|medium-sized|TRBV5-1
CASRYGDSSYEQYF
>TRBJ2-5|medium-sized|TRBV7-9
CASSSRLAESQETQYF
>TRBJ2-7|-|TRBV18
CASSPQGQSSYEQYF
>TRBJ1-1|-|TRBV11-2
CASSLVRGLEAFF
>TRBJ2-3|-|TRBV7-9
CASSLAGTTKRRADTQYF
>TRBJ2-3|-|TRBV3-1
CASSPGPGLAGKATRTDTQYF
>TRBJ2-7|-|TRBV10-3
CAISDGGSYEQYF
>TRBJ2-7|-|TRBV11-2
CASSPPWDRYEQYF
>TRBJ2-7|-|TRBV7-9
CASTGLAGGPGEQYF
>TRBJ1-5|-|TRBV14
CASRRTGDSNQPQHF
>TRBJ2-5|-|TRBV2
CASSGTGTGVETQYF
>TRBJ2-7|-|TRBV7-9
CASSLTSSYEQYF
>TRBJ2-2|medium-sized|TRBV6-5
CASSYGTSGLTGELFF
>TRBJ2-1|-|TRBV11-2
CASSPLTWGAYNEQFF
>TRBJ2-4|-|TRBV20-1
CSARVAAKNIQYF
>TRBJ2-7|-|TRBV28
CASSFTGGDWGYEQYF
>TRBJ2-7|-|TRBV11-1
CASSSAGNRYEQYF
>TRBJ2-7|-|TRBV20-1
CSARGGQGLSDSYEQYF
>TRBJ2-5|-|TRBV6-5
CASSPNTSPETQYF
>TRBJ1-6|-|TRBV7-9
CASQRLDGGDYNSPLHF
>TRBJ2-7|-|TRBV27
CASSLDSSYEQYF
>TRBJ2-7|-|TRBV28
CASRGGWGLHEQYF
>TRBJ2-5|-|TRBV18
CASSTGVGYQETQYF
>TRBJ1-5|medium-sized|TRBV4-2
CASSQGSDQPQHF
>TRBJ2-7|-|TRBV7-9
CASSPGQNYEQYF
>TRBJ2-5|-|TRBV2
CASSVGFWGSQETQYF
>TRBJ2-7|-|TRBV12-3/TRBV12-4
CASARSGPYEQYF
>TRBJ2-7|-|TRBV7-9
CASSPLSDQYF
>TRBJ2-1|-|TRBV30
CAWTGSFYNEQFF
>TRBJ2-2|-|TRBV27
CASRGGVVAGELFF
>TRBJ1-2|-|TRBV12-3/TRBV12-4
CASSGQLRGYTF
>TRBJ2-7|-|TRBV29-1
CSVEDRGNYEQYF
>TRBJ2-1|-|TRBV28
CASSYTLRTSGREGSSYNEQFF
>TRBJ2-2|-|TRBV24-1
CATSDLGTGAPGELFF
>TRBJ2-4|-|TRBV6-2/TRBV6-3
CASSYGGSGDIQYF
>TRBJ2-1|-|TRBV6-5
CASSYLISSSYNEQFF
>TRBJ2-1|medium-sized|TRBV6-4
CASSDEGQGANEQFF